The 23 T cell receptor beta chains below all came from one sample that was sequenced in a study of PD-1 blockade in classical Hodgkin lymphoma. Some clones are missing from TCRdb's copy, which holds only in-frame ones; the method was immunoSEQ multiplex PCR. The sample has tens of thousands of clones, less than 95% seen once. Documented time point: cycle 4 day 1 (C4D1), after more than five weeks of nivolumab. All patients experienced relapse after autologous stem cell transplantation, and brentuximab vedotin exposure was variable. Material: peripheral blood mononuclear cells (PBMCs), obtained before the fourth cycle of nivolumab. These receptor sequences come from a human donor with classical Hodgkin lymphoma.

The chain uses TRBV7-9 and TRBJ2-7; 8 positions agree with TRBD1. After removal of 6 bases from V and 4 bases from J, the junction contained 5 bases not matched to a gene. This CDR3 spans 13 amino acids. Looked up from germline, CDR1 is SEHNR and CDR2 is FQNEAQ (reference sequence). The CDR3 region is CASRPGTGYEQYF. CDR3 nucleotides: TGTGCCAGCAGACCCGGGACAGGATACGAGCAGTACTTC.

The DNA for the CDR3 is TGTGCCAGCAGCTTAGGTATATCGGAGACCCAGTACTTC. Its protein product is CASSLGISETQYF. The chain recombines TRBV7-9 with TRBJ2-5; D gene uncertain. V lost 1 base and J lost 5, with 8 bases in between. Germline V lookup: CDR1 SEHNR, CDR2 FQNEAQ (reference sequence). This CDR3 region has 13 residues.

The chain combines TRBV6-4 with TRBJ1-4; 8 bases agree with TRBD1. This CDR3 spans 14 amino acids. CDR1 is MRHNA and CDR2 is SNTAGT in the germline V gene. V shed 6 bases, J shed 3 bases, and the junction held 3 bases outside the gene matches. Here the CDR3 DNA reads TGTGCCAGCAGGCCGACAGGGGCTAATGAAAAACTGTTTTTT. It is translated as CASRPTGANEKLFF.

The rearrangement links TRBV5-4 to TRBJ1-2; weak D call: TRBD1 (5 bases). From germline, CDR1 is SGHNT and CDR2 YYREEE (reference sequence). The CDR3 is made up of 15 amino acids. The V end lost 2 bases, the J end lost 7 bases, and 18 bases lay between the germline ends. The chain's CDR3 is CASSFGHMDQGGYTF. The CDR3 DNA follows: TGTGCCAGCAGCTTTGGCCACATGGACCAGGGTGGCTACACCTTC. The full variable domain, rest sourced from reference TRBV5-4 and TRBJ1-2, is ETGVTQSPTHLIKTRGQQVTLRCSSQSGHNTVSWYQQALGQGPQFIFQYYREEENGRGNFPPRFSGLQFPNYSSELNVNALELDDSALYLCASSFGHMDQGGYTFGSGTRLTVV.

V is TRBV19 and J is TRBJ2-7, with 7 bases identical to TRBD1. V was clipped by 4 bases and J by 6 bases; unmatched bases: 9. This CDR3 spans 14 amino acids. CDR1 LNHDA and CDR2 SQIVND come from the germline V gene (reference sequence). The CDR3 loop reads CASSRRDSSGEQYF. The CDR3 DNA sequence: TGTGCCAGTAGTAGACGGGACAGCTCGGGCGAGCAGTACTTC.

The chain links TRBV30 to TRBJ1-1; possible D gene TRBD1, 6 bases. The CDR3 has 14 residues. Germline V gene data show CDR1 as GTSNPN and CDR2 as SVGIG (reference sequence). V was cut by 5 bases and J by 4 bases, with 17 bases left in between. The CDR3 sequence: CAWGLQGWTTEAFF. In DNA form, the CDR3 reads TGTGCCTGGGGCCTCCAGGGGTGGACCACTGAAGCTTTCTTT.

V usage is TRBV19 and J usage is TRBJ1-5, with D hard to call. Trimming left V 0 bases short and J 2 bases short, with 2 bases between. Germline lookup yields CDR1 LNHDA and CDR2 SQIVND (reference sequence). The CDR3 extends over 13 amino acids. CDR3 loop: CASSIDGNQPQHF. CDR3 nucleotides: TGTGCCAGTAGTATAGACGGCAATCAGCCCCAGCATTTT.

V gene TRBV7-2 combines with J gene TRBJ2-5, with 7 nucleotides matching TRBD1. The germline V gene has CDR1 SGHTA and CDR2 FQGNSA. The CDR3 loop spans 13 amino acids. V lost 1 base and J lost 4; bases outside the gene matches: 0. The CDR3 protein is CASSLGQGETQYF. As DNA, the CDR3 is TGTGCCAGCAGCTTAGGACAGGGAGAGACCCAGTACTTC. The full variable domain, in which reference TRBV7-2 and TRBJ2-5 provide the parts outside the CDR3, is GAGVSQSPSNKVTEKGKDVELRCDPISGHTALYWYRQSLGQGLEFLIYFQGNSAPDKSGLPSDRFSAERTGGSVSTLTIQRTQQEDSAVYLCASSLGQGETQYFGPGTRLLVL.

The V call is TRBV30, the J call TRBJ1-4, with a tentative D call TRBD1 (5 bases). The CDR3 sequence is 13 residues long. V dropped 4 bases and J dropped 7 bases, with 13 bases sitting between them. From germline, CDR1 is GTSNPN and CDR2 SVGIG (reference sequence). The CDR3 region has the DNA TGTGCCTGGAACGCCGGAGGGGCTGAAAAACTGTTTTTT. Amino acid sequence: CAWNAGGAEKLFF.

This chain uses TRBV27 with TRBJ1-1, with D tentatively TRBD1 (5 bases). The CDR3 extends over 13 amino acids. Germline V gene data show CDR1 as MNHEY and CDR2 as SMNVEV (reference sequence). V lost 3 bases to trimming and J lost 7 bases, with 12 bases between them. The DNA of the CDR3 is TGTGCCAGCAGTTTTAGCAGGGCGGTTGAAGCTTTCTTT. Protein product: CASSFSRAVEAFF.

The chain recombines TRBV19 with TRBJ1-1; maybe TRBD1 (5 bases). The ends were cut back, 4 bases at V and 4 bases at J, with 7 bases in the middle. The V gene's germline CDR1 is LNHDA and CDR2 SQIVND (reference sequence). This CDR3 contains 12 residues. The CDR3 sequence is CASSRQSTEAFF. For the CDR3, the DNA is TGTGCCAGTAGTAGACAGTCCACTGAAGCTTTCTTT.

The CDR3 loop is CASSEGPSYEQYF. The CDR3 region has the DNA TGTGCCAGCTCGGAAGGGCCCTCTTACGAGCAGTACTTC. The rearrangement joins TRBV6-1 to TRBJ2-7, with no clear D. V was trimmed by 8 bases and J by 4 bases, leaving 15 bases between them. Germline-derived CDR1 and CDR2 are MNHNS and SASEGT. This CDR3 region has 13 residues.

The V call is TRBV7-9, the J call TRBJ2-1; possible D gene TRBD2, 7 bases. The CDR3 is 15 amino acids. V shed 5 bases and J shed 4 bases, with 15 bases lying between them. Looked up from germline, CDR1 is SEHNR and CDR2 is FQNEAQ (reference sequence). For the CDR3, the DNA is TGTGCCAGCAGCCATACGGGGGGCCCGTACAATGAGCAGTTCTTC. Protein: CASSHTGGPYNEQFF.

The chain is built from TRBV18 and TRBJ1-3; no definite D call. The CDR3 is 16 amino acids. The germline gives CDR1 KGHSH, CDR2 LQKENI. Trimming cost V 2 bases and J 2 bases, with 13 bases left between them. CDR3 protein: CASSPIPGKAGNTIYF. CDR3 bases: TGTGCCAGCTCACCAATTCCGGGGAAGGCTGGAAACACCATATATTTT.

This chain connects TRBV4-1 to TRBJ1-6; D ambiguous. The CDR3 is 15 residues long. From germline, CDR1 is MGHRA and CDR2 YSYEKL. V was pared by 1 base and J by 6 bases, with 10 bases between. In DNA, the CDR3 is TGCGCCAGCAGCCAAGTCCAGTTCCTTAATTCACCCCTCCACTTT. It codes for CASSQVQFLNSPLHF.

The table lists this clone with a count of one. The chain carries TRBV27 and TRBJ2-5; maybe TRBD1 (6 bases). The CDR3 is 14 residues long. Trimming cost V 5 bases and J 1 base, with 11 bases left between them. Per germline, CDR1 MNHEY and CDR2 SMNVEV (reference sequence). The DNA of the CDR3 is TGTGCCAGCAGTAACGGACAGTTCCAAGAGACCCAGTACTTC. Protein sequence: CASSNGQFQETQYF.

The rearrangement joins TRBV2 to TRBJ2-7, with D unclear. The V end was cut by 10 bases, the J end by 3 bases, with 7 bases between. Germline assignment: CDR1 SNHLY and CDR2 FYNNEI. The CDR3 runs to 10 residues. The CDR3 loop reads CATTHYEQYF. The CDR3 DNA reads TGTGCCACTACACACTACGAGCAGTACTTC.

This clone appeared once. The chain uses TRBV6-4 and TRBJ1-5, with D maybe TRBD1 (6 bases). V shed 5 bases and J shed 7 bases, with 12 bases lying between them. Germline V lookup: CDR1 MRHNA, CDR2 SNTAGT. CDR3 length: 13 residues. The CDR3 here is CASSRQENQPQHF. The CDR3 DNA is TGTGCCAGCAGTAGACAGGAAAACCAGCCCCAGCATTTT.

The chain joins TRBV30 to TRBJ1-4, with TRBD1 as a possible D gene (6 bases). The CDR3 runs 14 residues. Germline V gene data show CDR1 as GTSNPN and CDR2 as SVGIG (reference sequence). V was cut by 2 bases and J by 6 bases, with 13 bases left in between. For the CDR3, the DNA is TGTGCCTGGAGTCAAGCAGGGGCTGATGAAAAACTGTTTTTT. The encoded protein is CAWSQAGADEKLFF.

The chain's CDR3 is CASLVVQTYNEQFF. The CDR3 bases are TGTGCCAGTCTCGTCGTCCAGACGTACAATGAGCAGTTCTTC. The chain links TRBV6-1 to TRBJ2-1; D remains unclear. With 9 bases removed from V and 4 bases from J, the gap between germline ends came to 16 bases. The CDR3 consists of 14 residues. Looked up from germline, CDR1 is MNHNS and CDR2 is SASEGT.

The chain recombines TRBV7-2 with TRBJ1-4; D is possibly TRBD1 (5 bases). Germline V gives CDR1 SGHTA, CDR2 FQGNSA. The CDR3 runs to 15 residues. The V gene lost 0 bases and the J gene lost 8 bases, with 13 bases spanning the gap. CDR3: CASSLAVGAQEKLFF. CDR3 sequence (DNA): TGTGCCAGCAGCTTAGCAGTCGGGGCACAGGAAAAACTGTTTTTT.

J is TRBJ1-2 and V is TRBV5-5, with TRBD1 as a possible D gene (5 bases). The CDR3 covers 13 residues. Germline V gene lookup returns CDR1 SGHKS and CDR2 YYEKEE (reference sequence). Deletions cut 1 base from V and 7 bases from J, with 11 bases between. CDR3 sequence reads: CASSLSGFFGYTF. CDR3 nucleotide sequence: TGTGCCAGCAGCTTGTCAGGGTTCTTTGGCTACACCTTC.

This clone is medium-sized by share. The chain uses TRBV6-1 and TRBJ2-3, with D possibly TRBD1 on 8 matching bases. The CDR3 loop spans 16 amino acids. The germline gives CDR1 MNHNS, CDR2 SASEGT. V lost 3 bases, J lost 4 bases, and 17 bases lay in between. The CDR3: CASSDPRTGRADTQYF. In nucleotides, the CDR3 is TGTGCCAGCAGTGACCCTCGGACAGGGAGGGCAGATACGCAGTATTTT.